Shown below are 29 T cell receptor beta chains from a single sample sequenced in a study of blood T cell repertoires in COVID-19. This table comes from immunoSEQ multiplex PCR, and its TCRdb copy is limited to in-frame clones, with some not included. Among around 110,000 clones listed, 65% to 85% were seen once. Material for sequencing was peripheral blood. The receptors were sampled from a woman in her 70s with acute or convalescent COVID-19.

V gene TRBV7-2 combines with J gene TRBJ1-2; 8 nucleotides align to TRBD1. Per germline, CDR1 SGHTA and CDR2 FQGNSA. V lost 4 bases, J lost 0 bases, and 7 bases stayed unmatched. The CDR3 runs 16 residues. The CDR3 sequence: CASSSRDRITNYGYTF. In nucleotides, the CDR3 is TGTGCCAGCAGCTCCCGGGACAGGATTACTAACTATGGCTACACCTTC.

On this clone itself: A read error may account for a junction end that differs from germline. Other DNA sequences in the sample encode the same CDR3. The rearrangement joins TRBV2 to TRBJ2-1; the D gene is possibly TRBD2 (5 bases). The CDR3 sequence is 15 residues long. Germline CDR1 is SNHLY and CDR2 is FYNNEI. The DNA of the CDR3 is TGTGCCAGCAGGAGGGCTTATAGCTCCTACAATGAACAGTTCTTC. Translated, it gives CASRRAYSSYNEQFF.

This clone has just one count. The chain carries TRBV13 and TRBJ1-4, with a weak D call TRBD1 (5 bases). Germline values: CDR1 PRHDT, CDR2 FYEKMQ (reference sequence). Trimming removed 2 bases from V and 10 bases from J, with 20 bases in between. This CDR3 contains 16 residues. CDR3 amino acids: CASSLRRTNHEGKLFF. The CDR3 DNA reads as TGTGCCAGCAGCTTACGACGGACAAACCACGAAGGAAAACTGTTTTTT. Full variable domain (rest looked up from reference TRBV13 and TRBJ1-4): AAGVIQSPRHLIKEKRETATLKCYPIPRHDTVYWYQQGPGQDPQFLISFYEKMQSDKGSIPDRFSAQQFSDYHSELNMSSLELGDSALYFCASSLRRTNHEGKLFFGSGTQLSVL.

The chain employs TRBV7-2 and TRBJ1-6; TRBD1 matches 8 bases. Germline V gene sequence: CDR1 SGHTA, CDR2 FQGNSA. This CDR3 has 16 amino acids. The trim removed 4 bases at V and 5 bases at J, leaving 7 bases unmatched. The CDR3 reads CASSSRRTGHNSPLHF. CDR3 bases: TGTGCCAGCAGCTCTCGTAGGACAGGGCATAATTCACCCCTCCACTTT.

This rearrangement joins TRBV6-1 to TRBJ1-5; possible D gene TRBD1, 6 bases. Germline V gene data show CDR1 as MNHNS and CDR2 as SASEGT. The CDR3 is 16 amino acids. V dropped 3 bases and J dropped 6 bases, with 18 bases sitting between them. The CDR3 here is CASSDFGGRRSQPQHF. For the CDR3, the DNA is TGTGCCAGCAGTGATTTCGGGGGGCGAAGGAGTCAGCCCCAGCATTTT.

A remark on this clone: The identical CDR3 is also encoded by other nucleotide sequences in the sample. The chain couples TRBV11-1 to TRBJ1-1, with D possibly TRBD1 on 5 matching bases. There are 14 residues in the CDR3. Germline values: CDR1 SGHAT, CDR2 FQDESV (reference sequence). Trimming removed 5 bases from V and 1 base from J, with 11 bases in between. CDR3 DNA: TGTGCCAGCAGCCTCGGGGGTGGGAACACTGAAGCTTTCTTT. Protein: CASSLGGGNTEAFF.

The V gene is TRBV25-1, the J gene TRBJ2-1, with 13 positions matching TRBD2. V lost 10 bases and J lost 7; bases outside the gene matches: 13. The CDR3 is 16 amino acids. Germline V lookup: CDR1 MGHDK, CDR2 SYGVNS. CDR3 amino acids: CATTLAGGPRGNEQFF. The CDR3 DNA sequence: TGTGCCACCACACTAGCGGGGGGGCCGAGAGGGAATGAGCAGTTCTTC.

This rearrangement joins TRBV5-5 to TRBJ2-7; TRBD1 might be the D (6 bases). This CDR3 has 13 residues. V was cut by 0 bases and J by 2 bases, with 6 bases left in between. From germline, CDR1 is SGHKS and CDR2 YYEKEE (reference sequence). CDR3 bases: TGTGCCAGCAGCTTGGGGGGGCCCTACGAGCAGTACTTC. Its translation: CASSLGGPYEQYF.

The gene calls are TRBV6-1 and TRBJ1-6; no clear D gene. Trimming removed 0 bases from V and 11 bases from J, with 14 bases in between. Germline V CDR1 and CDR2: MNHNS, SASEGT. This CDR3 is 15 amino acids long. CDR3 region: CASSEARPTGPPLHF. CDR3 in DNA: TGTGCCAGCAGTGAAGCACGACCGACTGGTCCACCCCTCCACTTT.

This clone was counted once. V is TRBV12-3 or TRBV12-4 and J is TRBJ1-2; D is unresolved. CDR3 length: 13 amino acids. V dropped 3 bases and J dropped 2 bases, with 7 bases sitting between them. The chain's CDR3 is CASSFNRNYGYTF. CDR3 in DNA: TGTGCCAGCAGTTTCAACAGAAACTATGGCTACACCTTC.

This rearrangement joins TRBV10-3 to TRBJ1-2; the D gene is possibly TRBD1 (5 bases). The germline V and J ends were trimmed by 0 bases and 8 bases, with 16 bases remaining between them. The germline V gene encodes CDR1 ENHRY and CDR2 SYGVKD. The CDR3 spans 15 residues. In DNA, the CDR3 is TGTGCCATCAGTGAGTCTGTTCAGGGTATCACGGGCTACACCTTC. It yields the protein CAISESVQGITGYTF.

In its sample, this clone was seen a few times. Written as DNA, the CDR3 is TGTGCCAGCAGTTTATTAGCGGGGGGGACCCCCTACGAGCAGTACTTC. The encoded protein is CASSLLAGGTPYEQYF. The chain employs TRBV27 and TRBJ2-7; 11 bases map to TRBD2. The CDR3 is made up of 16 amino acids. V was clipped by 1 base and J by 2 bases; unmatched bases: 4. The germline V gene encodes CDR1 MNHEY and CDR2 SMNVEV (reference sequence).

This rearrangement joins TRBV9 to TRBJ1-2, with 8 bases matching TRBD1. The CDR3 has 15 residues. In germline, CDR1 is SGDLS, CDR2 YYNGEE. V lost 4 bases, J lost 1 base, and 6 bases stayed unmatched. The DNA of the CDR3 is TGTGCCAGCAGCATCGACAGGGGTATTAACTATGGCTACACCTTC. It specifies CASSIDRGINYGYTF.

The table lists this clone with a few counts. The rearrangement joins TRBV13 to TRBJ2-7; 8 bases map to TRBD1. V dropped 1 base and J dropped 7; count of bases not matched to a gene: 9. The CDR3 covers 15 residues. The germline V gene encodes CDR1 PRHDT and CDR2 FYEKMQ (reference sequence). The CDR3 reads CASSLVPGGQLEQYF. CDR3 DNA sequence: TGTGCCAGCAGCTTAGTCCCAGGGGGCCAACTAGAGCAGTACTTC.

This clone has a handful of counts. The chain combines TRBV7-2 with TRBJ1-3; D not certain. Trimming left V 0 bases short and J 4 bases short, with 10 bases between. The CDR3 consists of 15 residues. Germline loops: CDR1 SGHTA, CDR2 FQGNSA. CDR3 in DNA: TGTGCCAGCAGCTTAGCGTTCCTGCAGGGAAACACCATATATTTT. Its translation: CASSLAFLQGNTIYF.

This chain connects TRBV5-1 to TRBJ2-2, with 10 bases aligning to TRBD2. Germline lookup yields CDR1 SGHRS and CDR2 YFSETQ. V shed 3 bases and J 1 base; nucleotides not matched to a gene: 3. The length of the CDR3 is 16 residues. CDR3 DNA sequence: TGCGCCAGCAGCTCCTCTAGCGGGGGGAACACCGGGGAGCTGTTTTTT. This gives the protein CASSSSSGGNTGELFF. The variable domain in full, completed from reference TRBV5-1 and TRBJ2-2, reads KAGVTQTPRYLIKTRGQQVTLSCSPISGHRSVSWYQQTPGQGLQFLFEYFSETQRNKGNFPGRFSGRQFSNSRSEMNVSTLELGDSALYLCASSSSSGGNTGELFFGEGSRLTVL.

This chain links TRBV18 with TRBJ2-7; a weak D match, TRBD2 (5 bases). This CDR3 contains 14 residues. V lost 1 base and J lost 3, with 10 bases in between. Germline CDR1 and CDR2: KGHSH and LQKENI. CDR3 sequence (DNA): TGTGCCAGCTCACCACACGGGGTAGGCTACGAGCAGTACTTC. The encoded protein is CASSPHGVGYEQYF. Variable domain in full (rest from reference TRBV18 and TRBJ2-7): NAGVMQNPRHLVRRRGQEARLRCSPMKGHSHVYWYRQLPEEGLKFMVYLQKENIIDESGMPKERFSAEFPKEGPSILRIQQVVRGDSAAYFCASSPHGVGYEQYFGPGTRLTVT.

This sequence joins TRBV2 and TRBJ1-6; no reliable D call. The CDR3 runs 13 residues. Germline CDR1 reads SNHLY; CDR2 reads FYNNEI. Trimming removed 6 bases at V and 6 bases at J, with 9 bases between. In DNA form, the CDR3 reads TGTGCCAGCAGCCTTAAGCTTAATTCACCCCTCCACTTT. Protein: CASSLKLNSPLHF.

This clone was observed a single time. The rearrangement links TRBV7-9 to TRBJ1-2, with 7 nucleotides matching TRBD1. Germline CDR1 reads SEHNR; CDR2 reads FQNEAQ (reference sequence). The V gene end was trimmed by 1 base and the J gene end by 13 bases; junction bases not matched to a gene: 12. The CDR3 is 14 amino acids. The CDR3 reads CASSLGETGTAGTF. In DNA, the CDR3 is TGTGCCAGCAGCTTAGGAGAGACAGGGACCGCAGGCACCTTC.

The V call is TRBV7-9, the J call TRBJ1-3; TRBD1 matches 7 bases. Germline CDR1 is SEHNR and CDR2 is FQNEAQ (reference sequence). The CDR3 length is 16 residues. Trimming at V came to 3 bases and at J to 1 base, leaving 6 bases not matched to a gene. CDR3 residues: CASSFDRVSSGNTIYF. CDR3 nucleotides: TGTGCCAGCAGCTTTGACAGGGTATCTTCTGGAAACACCATATATTTT.

DNA of the CDR3: TGTGCCAGCAGCTTCGGGGTAGGCACCGGGGAGCTGTTTTTT. Its translation: CASSFGVGTGELFF. The gene calls are TRBV11-1 and TRBJ2-2, with a possible D match to TRBD2 (5 bases). CDR1 SGHAT and CDR2 FQDESV come from the germline V gene (reference sequence). Trimming took 3 bases from V and 4 from J, leaving 9 bases between them. The CDR3 length is 14 residues. The variable domain in full, completed from reference TRBV11-1 and TRBJ2-2, reads EAEVAQSPRYKITEKSQAVAFWCDPISGHATLYWYRQILGQGPELLVQFQDESVVDDSQLPKDRFSAERLKGVDSTLKIQPAELGDSAMYLCASSFGVGTGELFFGEGSRLTVL.

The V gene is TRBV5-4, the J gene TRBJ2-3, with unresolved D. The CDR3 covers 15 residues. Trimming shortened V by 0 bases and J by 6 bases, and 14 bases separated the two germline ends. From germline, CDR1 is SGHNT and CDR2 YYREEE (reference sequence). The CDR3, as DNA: TGTGCCAGCAGCTTGGCCGGTCTGCTGAGGGATACGCAGTATTTT. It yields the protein CASSLAGLLRDTQYF.

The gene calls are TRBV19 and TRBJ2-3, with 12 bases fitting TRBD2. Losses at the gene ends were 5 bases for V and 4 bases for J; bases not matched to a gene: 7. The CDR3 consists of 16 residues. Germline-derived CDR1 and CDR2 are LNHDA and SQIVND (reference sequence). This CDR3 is CASSPPSGGVADTQYF. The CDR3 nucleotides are TGTGCCAGTAGTCCACCTAGCGGGGGGGTGGCAGATACGCAGTATTTT.

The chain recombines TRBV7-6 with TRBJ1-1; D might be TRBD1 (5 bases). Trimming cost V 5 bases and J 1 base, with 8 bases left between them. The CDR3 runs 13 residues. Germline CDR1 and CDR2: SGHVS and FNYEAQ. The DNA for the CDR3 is TGTGCCAGCAGCACACAGGAGAACACTGAAGCTTTCTTT. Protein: CASSTQENTEAFF.

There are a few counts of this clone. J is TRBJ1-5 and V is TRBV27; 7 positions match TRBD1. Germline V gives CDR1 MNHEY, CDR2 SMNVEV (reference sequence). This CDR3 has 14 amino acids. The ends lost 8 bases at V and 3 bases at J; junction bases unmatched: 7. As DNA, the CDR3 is TGTGCCAGCCGATCAACAGGGGTCAATCAGCCCCAGCATTTT. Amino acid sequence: CASRSTGVNQPQHF.

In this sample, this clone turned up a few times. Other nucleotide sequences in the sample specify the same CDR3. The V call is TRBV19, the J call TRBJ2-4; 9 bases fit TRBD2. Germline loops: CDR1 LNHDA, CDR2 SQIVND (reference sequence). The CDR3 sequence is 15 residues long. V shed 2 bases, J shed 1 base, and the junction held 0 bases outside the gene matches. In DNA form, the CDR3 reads TGTGCCAGTAGTATAAGCGGGGGGGCCAAAAACATTCAGTACTTC. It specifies CASSISGGAKNIQYF.

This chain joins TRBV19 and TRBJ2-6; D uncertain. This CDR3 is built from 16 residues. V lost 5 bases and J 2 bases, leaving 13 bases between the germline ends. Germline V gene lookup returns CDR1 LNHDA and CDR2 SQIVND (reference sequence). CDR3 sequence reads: CASSSEGVTGANVLTF. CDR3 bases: TGTGCCAGTAGTTCGGAAGGAGTAACTGGGGCCAACGTCCTGACTTTC. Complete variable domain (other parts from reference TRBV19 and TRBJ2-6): DGGITQSPKYLFRKEGQNVTLSCEQNLNHDAMYWYRQDPGQGLRLIYYSQIVNDFQKGDIAEGYSVSREKKESFPLTVTSAQKNPTAFYLCASSSEGVTGANVLTFGAGSRLTVL.

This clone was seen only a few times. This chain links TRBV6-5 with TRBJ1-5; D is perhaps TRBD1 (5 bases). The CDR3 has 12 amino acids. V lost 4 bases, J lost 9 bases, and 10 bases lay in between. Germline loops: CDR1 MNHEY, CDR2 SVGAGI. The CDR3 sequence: CASSSGQAPQHF. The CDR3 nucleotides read TGTGCCAGCAGTTCCGGACAAGCGCCCCAGCATTTT.

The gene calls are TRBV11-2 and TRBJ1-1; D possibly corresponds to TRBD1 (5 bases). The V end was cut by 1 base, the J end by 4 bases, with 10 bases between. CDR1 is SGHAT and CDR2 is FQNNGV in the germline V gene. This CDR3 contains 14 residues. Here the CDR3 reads CASSLGLRGTEAFF. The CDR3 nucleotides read TGTGCCAGCAGCTTAGGACTTAGGGGCACTGAAGCTTTCTTT.